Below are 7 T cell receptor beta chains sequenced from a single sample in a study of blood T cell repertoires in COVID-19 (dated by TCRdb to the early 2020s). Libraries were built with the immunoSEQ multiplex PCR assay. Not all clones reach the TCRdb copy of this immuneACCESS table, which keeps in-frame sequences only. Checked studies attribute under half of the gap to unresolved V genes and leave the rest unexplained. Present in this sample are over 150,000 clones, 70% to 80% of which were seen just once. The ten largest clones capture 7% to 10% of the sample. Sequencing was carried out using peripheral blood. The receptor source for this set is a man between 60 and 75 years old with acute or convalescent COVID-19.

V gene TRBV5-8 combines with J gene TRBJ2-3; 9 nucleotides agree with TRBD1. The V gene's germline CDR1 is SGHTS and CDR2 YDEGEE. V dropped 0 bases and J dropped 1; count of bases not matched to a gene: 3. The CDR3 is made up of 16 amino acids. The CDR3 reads CASSLGTGEGTDTQYF. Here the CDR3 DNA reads TGTGCCAGCAGCTTGGGGACAGGGGAGGGCACAGATACGCAGTATTTT.

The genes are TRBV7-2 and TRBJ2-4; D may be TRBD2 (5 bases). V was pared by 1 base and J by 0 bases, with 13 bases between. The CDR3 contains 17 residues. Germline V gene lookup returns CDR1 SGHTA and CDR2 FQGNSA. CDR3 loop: CASSLEAGVLAKNIQYF. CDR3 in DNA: TGTGCCAGCAGCTTAGAAGCCGGGGTCCTAGCCAAAAACATTCAGTACTTC.

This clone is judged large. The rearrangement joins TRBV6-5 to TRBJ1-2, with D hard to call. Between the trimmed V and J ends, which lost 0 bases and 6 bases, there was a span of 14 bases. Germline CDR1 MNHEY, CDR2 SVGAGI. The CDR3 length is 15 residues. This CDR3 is CASSYSPTRVNGYTF. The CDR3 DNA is TGTGCCAGCAGTTACTCGCCCACGAGGGTGAATGGCTACACCTTC.

In DNA form, the CDR3 reads TGTGCCAGTAGCACCCTTCTACCCCTGGCTAGCGGGGCCGGGGAGCTGTTTTTT. This encodes CASSTLLPLASGAGELFF. The rearrangement links TRBV19 to TRBJ2-2, with 9 bases matching TRBD2. Unmatched junction bases numbered 17, after V lost 6 bases and J lost 6 bases. This CDR3 is 18 amino acids long. Per germline, CDR1 LNHDA and CDR2 SQIVND (reference sequence).

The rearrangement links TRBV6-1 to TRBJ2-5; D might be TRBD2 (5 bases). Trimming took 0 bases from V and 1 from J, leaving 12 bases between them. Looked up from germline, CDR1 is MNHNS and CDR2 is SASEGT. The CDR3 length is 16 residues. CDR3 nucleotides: TGTGCCAGCAGTGAAGCCCCAGCGGCCCTCCAAGAGACCCAGTACTTC. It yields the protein CASSEAPAALQETQYF.

The CDR3: CASSPHVGGTEAFF. The CDR3 DNA reads as TGTGCCAGCAGCCCCCACGTGGGGGGCACTGAAGCTTTCTTT. The genes are TRBV14 and TRBJ1-1; tentative D call: TRBD1 (5 bases). The CDR3 loop spans 14 amino acids. The germline V and J ends were trimmed by 4 bases and 4 bases, with 13 bases remaining between them. Looked up from germline, CDR1 is SGHDN and CDR2 is FVKESK. Supplemented by reference TRBV14 and TRBJ1-1, the full variable domain reads EAGVTQFPSHSVIEKGQTVTLRCDPISGHDNLYWYRRVMGKEIKFLLHFVKESKQDESGMPNNRFLAERTGGTYSTLKVQPAELEDSGVYFCASSPHVGGTEAFFGQGTRLTVV.

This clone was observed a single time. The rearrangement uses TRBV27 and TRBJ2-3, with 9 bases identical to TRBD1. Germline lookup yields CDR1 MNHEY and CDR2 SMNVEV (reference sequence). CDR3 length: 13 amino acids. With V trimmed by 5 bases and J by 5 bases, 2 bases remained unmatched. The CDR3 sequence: CASSDRGIDTQYF. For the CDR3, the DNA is TGTGCCAGCAGTGACAGGGGGATAGATACGCAGTATTTT.